This entry lists 32 T cell receptor beta chains sequenced from one sample in a study of T cells in Graves' hyperthyroidism and ophthalmopathy. TCR beta CDR3 region amplification was performed from RNA transcripts. The TCR CDR3 first-round RT-PCR relied on the HTBI primer set. One entry per CDR3 protein results from TCRdb running MiXCR on the multiplex PCR reads. This table has around 620,000 distinct CDR3 sequences, about 17% appearing once. The source material was blood. These receptors were taken from a woman in her twenties or thirties with Graves' hyperthyroidism.

This clonotype was detected many times. This sequence joins TRBV20-1 and TRBJ1-1, with D perhaps matching TRBD1 (6 bases). Trimming cost V 1 base and J 3 bases, with 9 bases left between them. Germline V gives CDR1 DFQATT, CDR2 SNEGSKA (reference sequence). The length of the CDR3 is 13 residues. The CDR3, as DNA: TGCAGTGCTAGAGGGACAGCGTACACTGAAGCTTTCTTT. Translation gives CSARGTAYTEAFF.

The rearrangement joins TRBV5-6 to TRBJ2-7, with unresolved D. The V end lost 1 base, the J end lost 0 bases, and 11 bases lay between the germline ends. The CDR3 loop spans 15 amino acids. Germline V CDR1 and CDR2: SGHDT, YYEEEE. DNA for the CDR3: TGTGCCAGCAGCTTGCGGGTCGGAATCTCCTACGAGCAGTACTTC. Its protein product is CASSLRVGISYEQYF.

Many counts were recorded for this clonotype. This rearrangement joins TRBV28 to TRBJ1-2; the match to TRBD1 covers 7 bases. The V and J ends lost 6 bases and 2 bases, in that order; junction bases with no gene match: 6. The CDR3 extends over 14 amino acids. The germline gives CDR1 MDHEN, CDR2 SYDVKM. CDR3 sequence reads: CASSFPTGNYGYTF. The DNA of the CDR3 is TGTGCCAGCAGCTTCCCGACAGGGAACTATGGCTACACCTTC.

Ten or more counts support this clonotype. DNA of the CDR3: TGTGCCTGGAGTGAGGGGACGAACACTGAAGCTTTCTTT. Its translation: CAWSEGTNTEAFF. The chain uses TRBV30 and TRBJ1-1; tentative D call: TRBD1 (5 bases). Trimming took off 1 base at V and 1 base at J, with 7 bases between the two ends. CDR3 length: 13 residues. CDR1 is GTSNPN, CDR2 SVGIG, per germline (reference sequence).

This clonotype was seen at least ten times. The chain links TRBV18 to TRBJ2-2; D remains ambiguous. The CDR3 length is 14 residues. CDR1 is KGHSH and CDR2 is LQKENI in the germline V gene. Trimming shortened V by 2 bases and J by 3 bases, and 7 bases separated the two germline ends. The CDR3 loop reads CASSPVTDTGELFF. CDR3 DNA: TGTGCCAGCTCACCAGTGACCGACACCGGGGAGCTGTTTTTT. Full variable domain (outside the CDR3, taken from reference TRBV18 and TRBJ2-2): NAGVMQNPRHLVRRRGQEARLRCSPMKGHSHVYWYRQLPEEGLKFMVYLQKENIIDESGMPKERFSAEFPKEGPSILRIQQVVRGDSAAYFCASSPVTDTGELFFGEGSRLTVL.

There are a few counts of this clonotype. This CDR3 is CASSVEGGPYEQYF. The CDR3 region has the DNA TGTGCCAGTAGTGTCGAAGGGGGCCCCTACGAGCAGTACTTC. The V and J genes are TRBV19 and TRBJ2-7, with 7 nucleotides matching TRBD1. With V trimmed by 5 bases and J by 2 bases, 6 bases remained unmatched. There are 14 residues in the CDR3. Germline V gene sequence: CDR1 LNHDA, CDR2 SQIVND (reference sequence).

This clonotype has just a few counts. The V call is TRBV18, the J call TRBJ2-3, with 7 bases matching TRBD2. Germline trimming cut 6 bases from V and 2 bases from J; bases unmatched to any gene: 14. The CDR3 sequence is 17 residues long. Germline V gene data show CDR1 as KGHSH and CDR2 as LQKENI. The chain's CDR3 is CASSPDGLEGYTDTQYF. As DNA, the CDR3 is TGTGCCAGCTCCCCCGACGGACTAGAGGGTTACACAGATACGCAGTATTTT.

The CDR3 DNA follows: TGTGCCAGCAGTCTGACTACTAACTATGGCTACACCTTC. Translation: CASSLTTNYGYTF. The genes are TRBV6-2 or TRBV6-3 and TRBJ1-2; the D is unclear. Trimming shortened V by 5 bases and J by 0 bases, and 7 bases separated the two germline ends. This CDR3 contains 13 residues. Germline V lookup: CDR1 MNHEY, CDR2 SVGEGT.

This sequence joins TRBV7-6 and TRBJ2-7, with D unclear. Germline V gene data show CDR1 as SGHVS and CDR2 as FNYEAQ. The CDR3 has 13 residues. V was clipped by 5 bases and J by 3 bases, with 11 bases between them. CDR3 nucleotide sequence: TGTGCCAGCAGCCCATCCTCTCTCTACGAGCAGTACTTC. It specifies CASSPSSLYEQYF.

The table lists this clonotype with many counts. The chain recombines TRBV2 with TRBJ2-3; D is possibly TRBD2 (5 bases). V lost 4 bases, J lost 1 base, and 9 bases lay in between. The CDR3 extends over 14 amino acids. In germline, CDR1 is SNHLY, CDR2 FYNNEI. The CDR3: CASSVQAGTDTQYF. In DNA form, the CDR3 reads TGTGCCAGCAGTGTTCAAGCGGGCACAGATACGCAGTATTTT.

The chain is built from TRBV7-9 and TRBJ1-1; a possible D gene is TRBD1 (5 bases). V lost 5 bases and J lost 1, with 14 bases in between. CDR1 SEHNR and CDR2 FQNEAQ come from the germline V gene (reference sequence). The CDR3 loop spans 15 amino acids. CDR3 region: CASSGRVGPNTEAFF. The DNA for the CDR3 is TGTGCCAGCAGCGGTAGGGTGGGACCGAACACTGAAGCTTTCTTT.

V gene TRBV20-1 combines with J gene TRBJ2-7; no firm D call. The germline gives CDR1 DFQATT, CDR2 SNEGSKA (reference sequence). There are 12 residues in the CDR3. Trimming removed 5 bases at V and 7 bases at J, with 15 bases between. The DNA for the CDR3 is TGCAGTGCTCAGACCCACGCCAGAGAGCAGTACTTC. Translation: CSAQTHAREQYF.

The V gene is TRBV9, the J gene TRBJ2-1, with D tentatively TRBD2 (6 bases). This CDR3 is built from 15 residues. V was cut by 0 bases and J by 7 bases, with 14 bases left in between. The V gene's germline CDR1 is SGDLS and CDR2 YYNGEE. The CDR3: CASSVVESRGNEQFF. CDR3 coding DNA: TGTGCCAGCAGCGTAGTAGAGTCCCGGGGGAATGAGCAGTTCTTC.

This clonotype was observed a few times. The chain has TRBV7-9 and TRBJ2-7; 7 bases agree with TRBD1. Per germline, CDR1 SEHNR and CDR2 FQNEAQ (reference sequence). V shed 5 bases and J 3 bases; nucleotides not matched to a gene: 4. CDR3 length: 13 amino acids. The CDR3 loop reads CASSTGDFYEQYF. CDR3 coding DNA: TGTGCCAGCAGCACAGGGGATTTCTACGAGCAGTACTTC.

This clonotype came up many times. The V gene is TRBV27, the J gene TRBJ2-7; 7 bases are shared with TRBD2. Trimming at V came to 4 bases and at J to 2 bases, leaving 8 bases not matched to a gene. CDR3 length equals 15 residues. Germline loops: CDR1 MNHEY, CDR2 SMNVEV (reference sequence). CDR3 loop: CASSWRAGRTYEQYF. For the CDR3, the DNA is TGTGCCAGCAGTTGGCGAGCGGGACGAACCTACGAGCAGTACTTC.

The chain has TRBV9 and TRBJ1-1; tentatively, D is TRBD1 (6 bases). This CDR3 region has 15 residues. Germline-derived CDR1 and CDR2 are SGDLS and YYNGEE. Trimming removed 4 bases at V and 4 bases at J, with 17 bases between. The CDR3 sequence is CASSSGQTKGTEAFF. The CDR3 DNA sequence: TGTGCCAGCAGCTCTGGACAGACCAAAGGCACTGAAGCTTTCTTT.

This clonotype was found a few times. A read error is likely, as this CDR3 ends without the conserved phenylalanine or tryptophan. The rearrangement uses TRBV7-8 and TRBJ2-3; D not certain. V shed 3 bases and J shed 2 bases, with 6 bases lying between them. CDR3 length: 13 amino acids. Germline CDR1 reads SGHVS; CDR2 reads FQNEAQ. This CDR3 is CASSFGYTDTQYS. The CDR3 DNA reads as TGTGCCAGCAGCTTCGGGTACACAGATACGCAGTATTCT.

At least ten counts were recorded for this clonotype. V gene TRBV13 combines with J gene TRBJ1-1; 7 nucleotides agree with TRBD1. V lost 4 bases and J lost 6; bases outside the gene matches: 8. The CDR3 loop spans 14 amino acids. CDR1 and CDR2 (germline): PRHDT, FYEKMQ (reference sequence). The CDR3, as DNA: TGTGCCAGCAGCTCCAGGGGGGAGCGGCCTGAAGCTTTCTTT. Amino acid sequence: CASSSRGERPEAFF.

This clonotype was observed at least ten times. The chain is built from TRBV20-1 and TRBJ1-5; D gene unclear. Germline lookup yields CDR1 DFQATT and CDR2 SNEGSKA (reference sequence). The CDR3 length is 15 residues. V shed 0 bases and J shed 0 bases, with 9 bases lying between them. The CDR3 here is CSARDPGYSNQPQHF. CDR3 nucleotide sequence: TGCAGTGCTAGAGATCCAGGTTATAGCAATCAGCCCCAGCATTTT.

The sample holds many counts of this clonotype. The chain has TRBV5-6 and TRBJ1-1; no definite D call. V was shortened by 2 bases and J by 3 bases, with 8 bases between the two germline ends. Germline assignment: CDR1 SGHDT and CDR2 YYEEEE. The CDR3 contains 13 residues. CDR3 sequence reads: CASSFNEDTEAFF. The CDR3 DNA reads as TGTGCCAGCAGCTTTAACGAGGACACTGAAGCTTTCTTT.

This clonotype was observed at least ten times. The V gene is TRBV30, the J gene TRBJ1-1; possible D gene TRBD1, 5 bases. There are 15 residues in the CDR3. Germline-derived CDR1 and CDR2 are GTSNPN and SVGIG (reference sequence). Deletions cut 4 bases from V and 2 bases from J, with 17 bases between. DNA for the CDR3: TGTGCCTGGAATCTTGGGACCGCTTTCAACACTGAAGCTTTCTTT. Translation: CAWNLGTAFNTEAFF.

V is TRBV5-1 and J is TRBJ2-1; tentative D call: TRBD2 (6 bases). Germline V gene sequence: CDR1 SGHRS, CDR2 YFSETQ. The V end lost 0 bases, the J end lost 7 bases, and 11 bases lay between the germline ends. The CDR3 has 14 amino acids. CDR3 DNA sequence: TGCGCCAGCAGCTTGGCCTCTAGCGTTAATGAGCAGTTCTTC. Translated, it gives CASSLASSVNEQFF.

This clonotype was seen repeatedly, ten times or more. This rearrangement joins TRBV13 to TRBJ1-5; TRBD1 might be the D (6 bases). Looked up from germline, CDR1 is PRHDT and CDR2 is FYEKMQ (reference sequence). The length of the CDR3 is 15 residues. V gave up 3 bases and J gave up 1 base, with 10 bases separating them. The CDR3 coding sequence is TGTGCCAGCAGCTTTTCAGGGGAAAGCAATCAGCCCCAGCATTTT. It translates to CASSFSGESNQPQHF.

This chain joins TRBV20-1 and TRBJ1-1; D perhaps matches TRBD1 (5 bases). With 6 bases removed from V and 0 bases from J, the gap between germline ends came to 20 bases. The CDR3 has 16 amino acids. CDR1 and CDR2 (germline): DFQATT, SNEGSKA (reference sequence). The CDR3 DNA is TGCAGTGCCAAAACCGGCAGGGATATGATGAACACTGAAGCTTTCTTT. Translation gives CSAKTGRDMMNTEAFF.

In its sample, this clonotype was seen a few times. The chain recombines TRBV5-1 with TRBJ2-7; 7 bases fit TRBD1. Trimming cost V 1 base and J 5 bases; bases outside gene matches: 6. CDR1 is SGHRS, CDR2 YFSETQ, per germline. There are 14 residues in the CDR3. For the CDR3, the DNA is TGCGCCAGCAGCTTGAATGACAGGGCGGACGAGCAGTACTTC. It codes for CASSLNDRADEQYF.

This clonotype was detected many times. This chain links TRBV2 with TRBJ2-2; tentative D call: TRBD1 (5 bases). The CDR3 consists of 15 residues. Germline loops: CDR1 SNHLY, CDR2 FYNNEI. Trimming took off 4 bases at V and 2 bases at J, with 11 bases between the two ends. CDR3 sequence (DNA): TGTGCCAGCAGTGGCAGGGAAGCTAACACCGGGGAGCTGTTTTTT. Translated, it gives CASSGREANTGELFF.

V is TRBV7-2 and J is TRBJ2-7; D remains ambiguous. Between the trimmed V and J ends, which lost 8 bases and 3 bases, there was a span of 20 bases. This CDR3 is 15 amino acids long. Germline V gene data show CDR1 as SGHTA and CDR2 as FQGNSA. The CDR3, as DNA: TGTGCCAGCCAACCCCCCCCCCCTAGAGGCTACGAGCAGTACTTC. Encoded protein: CASQPPPPRGYEQYF.

This rearrangement joins TRBV9 to TRBJ2-3, with no clear D. V was pared by 4 bases and J by 0 bases, with 18 bases between. The CDR3 spans 17 residues. The germline V gene encodes CDR1 SGDLS and CDR2 YYNGEE. The CDR3 is CASSPHFRLSSTDTQYF. In DNA, the CDR3 is TGTGCCAGCAGCCCTCATTTTAGGTTGTCTAGCACAGATACGCAGTATTTT.

This clonotype came up many times. This chain links TRBV4-1 with TRBJ1-1; D might be TRBD1 (6 bases). V lost 3 bases and J lost 3, with 14 bases in between. This CDR3 is 15 amino acids long. Per germline, CDR1 MGHRA and CDR2 YSYEKL. The CDR3 sequence is CASSHAYRVDTEAFF. In DNA form, the CDR3 reads TGCGCCAGCAGCCATGCGTACAGGGTGGACACTGAAGCTTTCTTT.

This rearrangement joins TRBV7-2 to TRBJ2-1; D remains ambiguous. From germline, CDR1 is SGHTA and CDR2 FQGNSA. The CDR3 covers 12 residues. Trimming took off 5 bases at V and 6 bases at J, with 8 bases between the two ends. The CDR3 coding sequence is TGTGCCAGCAGCCCCCTGGCCAATGAGCAGTTCTTC. Amino acids: CASSPLANEQFF.

About this clonotype: One base away lies a much larger clone, so this may be a sequencing read error. DNA of the CDR3: TGTGGCAGCAGCTTGGCGGGAGTCGGAGGGCGTGAGCAGTACTTC. The encoded protein is CGSSLAGVGGREQYF. The gene calls are TRBV11-2 and TRBJ2-1, with 7 bases identical to TRBD2. The closer fit of TRBJ2-7 to the DNA end suggests the J call may be wrong. The CDR3 covers 15 residues. CDR1 and CDR2 from the germline V gene are SGHAT and FQNNGV.

The sample holds many counts of this clonotype. This chain links TRBV7-2 with TRBJ2-3; 8 bases map to TRBD1. V shed 1 base, J shed 4 bases, and the junction held 7 bases outside the gene matches. Looked up from germline, CDR1 is SGHTA and CDR2 is FQGNSA. The CDR3 extends over 16 amino acids. As DNA, the CDR3 is TGTGCCAGCAGCTTAGGGGGGTACAGGGGGTCAGATACGCAGTATTTT. Translated: CASSLGGYRGSDTQYF.